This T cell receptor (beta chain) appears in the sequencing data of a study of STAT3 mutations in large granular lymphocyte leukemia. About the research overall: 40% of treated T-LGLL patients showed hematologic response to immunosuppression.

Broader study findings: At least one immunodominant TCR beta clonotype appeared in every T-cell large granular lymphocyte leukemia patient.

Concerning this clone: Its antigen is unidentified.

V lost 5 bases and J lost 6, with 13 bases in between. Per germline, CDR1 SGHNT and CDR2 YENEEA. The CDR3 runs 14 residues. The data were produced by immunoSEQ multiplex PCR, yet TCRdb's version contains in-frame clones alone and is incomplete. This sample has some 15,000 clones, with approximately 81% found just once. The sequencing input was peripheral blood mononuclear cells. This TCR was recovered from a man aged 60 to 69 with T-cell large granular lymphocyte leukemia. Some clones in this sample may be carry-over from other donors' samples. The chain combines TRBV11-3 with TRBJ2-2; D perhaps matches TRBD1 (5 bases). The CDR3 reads CASSQSRDSGELFF. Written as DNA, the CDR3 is TGTGCCAGCAGCCAATCCAGGGATTCCGGGGAGCTGTTTTTT.